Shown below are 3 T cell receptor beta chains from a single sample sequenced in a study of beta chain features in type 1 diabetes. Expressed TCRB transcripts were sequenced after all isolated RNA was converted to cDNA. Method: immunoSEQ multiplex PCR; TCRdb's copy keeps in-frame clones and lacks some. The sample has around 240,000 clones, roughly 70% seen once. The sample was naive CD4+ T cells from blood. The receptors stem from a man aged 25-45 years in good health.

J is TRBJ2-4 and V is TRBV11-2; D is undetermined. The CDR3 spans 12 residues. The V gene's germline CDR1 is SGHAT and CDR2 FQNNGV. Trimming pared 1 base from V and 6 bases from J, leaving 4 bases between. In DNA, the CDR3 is TGTGCCAGCAGCTTAGTTGGAAACATTCAGTACTTC. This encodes CASSLVGNIQYF.

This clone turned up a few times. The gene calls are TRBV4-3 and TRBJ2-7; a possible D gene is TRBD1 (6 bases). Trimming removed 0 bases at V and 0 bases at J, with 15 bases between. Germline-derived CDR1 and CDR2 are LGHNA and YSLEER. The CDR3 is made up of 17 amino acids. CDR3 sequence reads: CASSQEWVQGSSYEQYF. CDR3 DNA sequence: TGCGCCAGCAGCCAAGAGTGGGTACAGGGTAGCTCCTACGAGCAGTACTTC.

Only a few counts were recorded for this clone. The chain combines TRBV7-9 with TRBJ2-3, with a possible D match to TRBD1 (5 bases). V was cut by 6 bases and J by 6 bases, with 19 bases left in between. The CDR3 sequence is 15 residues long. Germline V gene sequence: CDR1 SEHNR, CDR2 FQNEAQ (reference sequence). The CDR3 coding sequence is TGTGCCAGCAGTCTGGGTCGAAGGGGCCAGGATACGCAGTATTTT. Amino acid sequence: CASSLGRRGQDTQYF.